A single sample gave rise to the 28 T cell receptor beta chains below, sequenced in a study of CD8+ T cells in alopecia areata. cDNA serving as the sequencing template came from extracted, reverse transcribed RNA. Method: immunoSEQ multiplex PCR; TCRdb's copy keeps in-frame clones and lacks some. Here the sample spans some 210,000 clones, just over 65% being singletons. Described treatment: oral pan-JAK inhibitor, 5-10 mg twice daily. This specimen was CD4+ T cells sorted from blood, taken between weeks 43 and 45, from a patient treated with tofacitinib. The receptor source for this set is a human donor with alopecia areata.

This rearrangement joins TRBV5-4 to TRBJ1-2, with 8 bases fitting TRBD1. The V segment lost 4 bases and the J segment 3 bases; nucleotides outside the gene matches: 11. Germline V gene sequence: CDR1 SGHNT, CDR2 YYREEE (reference sequence). This CDR3 is 16 amino acids long. As DNA, the CDR3 is TGTGCCAGCAGCCAAGCCTGGACAGGGACACACTATGGCTACACCTTC. Residues: CASSQAWTGTHYGYTF.

This chain links TRBV28 with TRBJ1-1; possibly TRBD1 for D (5 bases). V lost 3 bases to trimming and J lost 7 bases, with 12 bases between them. CDR1 and CDR2 from the germline V gene are MDHEN and SYDVKM. The CDR3 covers 13 residues. CDR3 nucleotide sequence: TGTGCCAGCAGTTTTGTGGGACGGAGTGAAGCTTTCTTT. This encodes CASSFVGRSEAFF.

The chain employs TRBV6-5 and TRBJ2-3, with D perhaps TRBD2 (6 bases). The CDR3 length is 15 residues. Germline V gene lookup returns CDR1 MNHEY and CDR2 SVGAGI. V was shortened by 6 bases and J by 1 base, with 14 bases between the two germline ends. The CDR3 sequence is CASRRLALGTDTQYF. DNA of the CDR3: TGTGCCAGCAGACGGCTAGCGTTAGGCACAGATACGCAGTATTTT.

V usage is TRBV2 and J usage is TRBJ2-1; 8 bases map to TRBD1. After removal of 7 bases from V and 0 bases from J, the junction contained 5 bases not matched to a gene. Germline V lookup: CDR1 SNHLY, CDR2 FYNNEI. This CDR3 is built from 15 residues. The CDR3 DNA is TGTGCCAGCACCGCGGACAGGGCCTCCTACAATGAGCAGTTCTTC. It translates to CASTADRASYNEQFF.

The chain joins TRBV4-1 to TRBJ1-1; maybe TRBD1 (5 bases). The V end was cut by 1 base, the J end by 0 bases, with 18 bases between. This CDR3 is 18 amino acids long. CDR1 is MGHRA, CDR2 YSYEKL, per germline. The CDR3 region has the DNA TGCGCCAGCAGCCAAGGGGCTTTAGGGGAGAGGGTGAACACTGAAGCTTTCTTT. Its protein is CASSQGALGERVNTEAFF.

V usage is TRBV5-1 and J usage is TRBJ2-6, with a tentative D call TRBD1 (5 bases). Trimming removed 4 bases at V and 0 bases at J, with 14 bases between. Germline CDR1 is SGHRS and CDR2 is YFSETQ. The CDR3 runs to 17 residues. This chain's CDR3 is CASSRSGQDSGANVLTF. DNA for the CDR3: TGCGCCAGCAGCCGTTCCGGACAAGACTCTGGGGCCAACGTCCTGACTTTC.

The chain employs TRBV4-3 and TRBJ2-5; D not certain. CDR3 size: 16 residues. Per germline, CDR1 LGHNA and CDR2 YSLEER. The V end was cut by 0 bases, the J end by 4 bases, with 15 bases between. CDR3 amino acids: CASSQDYGTLGETQYF. CDR3 sequence (DNA): TGCGCCAGCAGCCAAGACTACGGAACCCTCGGAGAGACCCAGTACTTC.

The V and J genes are TRBV29-1 and TRBJ2-1; D gene uncertain. The CDR3 sequence is 12 residues long. The V and J ends lost 4 bases and 8 bases respectively, with 12 bases between them. CDR1 is SQVTM and CDR2 is ANQGSEA in the germline V gene. The CDR3 nucleotides read TGCAGCGTTGGGTTGTTGGCTTATGAGCAGTTCTTC. This codes for CSVGLLAYEQFF.

V is TRBV7-2 and J is TRBJ2-5; D not resolved. With 3 bases removed from V and 1 base from J, the gap between germline ends came to 6 bases. The CDR3 covers 13 residues. Germline loops: CDR1 SGHTA, CDR2 FQGNSA. CDR3 nucleotide sequence: TGTGCCAGCAGCTTCCAGCGCCAAGAGACCCAGTACTTC. Amino acids: CASSFQRQETQYF.

This clone was detected only a few times. The V gene is TRBV15, the J gene TRBJ2-3, with 7 bases fitting TRBD1. This CDR3 has 14 amino acids. CDR1 is LNHNV and CDR2 is YYDKDF in the germline V gene (reference sequence). With V trimmed by 1 base and J by 4 bases, 2 bases remained unmatched. The CDR3 bases are TGTGCCACCAGCAGAGTGCAGGGGGCAGATACGCAGTATTTT. This sequence encodes CATSRVQGADTQYF.

This clone has a handful of counts. The rearrangement uses TRBV10-2 and TRBJ2-1, with D tentatively TRBD1 (6 bases). V dropped 2 bases and J dropped 7 bases, with 9 bases sitting between them. There are 13 residues in the CDR3. Germline V gives CDR1 WSHSY, CDR2 SAAADI. The CDR3 nucleotides are TGCGCCAGCAGTGAGACAGGGTGGAATGAGCAGTTCTTC. The encoded protein is CASSETGWNEQFF.

The chain combines TRBV14 with TRBJ1-2, with a weak D call TRBD1 (6 bases). The germline gives CDR1 SGHDN, CDR2 FVKESK. Trimming left V 1 base short and J 4 bases short, with 13 bases between. The CDR3 runs to 15 residues. The CDR3 spells CASSQAGELGYGYTF. CDR3 coding DNA: TGTGCCAGCAGCCAAGCAGGGGAATTGGGCTATGGCTACACCTTC.

This chain uses TRBV5-1 with TRBJ2-7, with TRBD1 matching over 7 bases. From germline, CDR1 is SGHRS and CDR2 YFSETQ. Trimming took 4 bases from V and 3 from J; bases not matched to a gene: 7. This CDR3 has 14 residues. CDR3 sequence reads: CASSRDRTNYEQYF. In nucleotides, the CDR3 is TGCGCCAGCAGCCGGGACAGAACTAACTACGAGCAGTACTTC.

This clone came up a few times. The chain is built from TRBV7-9 and TRBJ2-2, with TRBD2 matching 7 bases. The V segment lost 4 bases and the J segment 1 base; nucleotides outside the gene matches: 6. Germline lookup yields CDR1 SEHNR and CDR2 FQNEAQ (reference sequence). CDR3 length: 16 amino acids. Here the CDR3 reads CASSSQSGVNTGELFF. CDR3 bases: TGTGCCAGCAGCTCCCAGAGCGGGGTGAACACCGGGGAGCTGTTTTTT.

This chain joins TRBV2 and TRBJ2-2; 9 nucleotides agree with TRBD1. This CDR3 has 15 residues. The J segment lost 7 bases and the V segment lost 3 bases, leaving 6 bases of the junction unmatched. Germline loops: CDR1 SNHLY, CDR2 FYNNEI. CDR3 amino acids: CASSEDRGSFGELFF. The CDR3 DNA is TGTGCCAGCAGTGAGGACAGGGGAAGCTTCGGGGAGCTGTTTTTT.

This clone was observed at least ten times. The V and J genes are TRBV7-2 and TRBJ2-3; 8 bases agree with TRBD2. V was pared by 4 bases and J by 4 bases, with 7 bases of the junction left unmatched. This CDR3 spans 15 amino acids. Germline CDR1 and CDR2: SGHTA and FQGNSA. The CDR3 is CASSSSGLVPDTQYF. CDR3 DNA sequence: TGTGCCAGCAGCTCCTCGGGACTAGTGCCAGATACGCAGTATTTT.

The chain employs TRBV12-5 and TRBJ1-1; 8 positions agree with TRBD1. Germline CDR1 reads LGHNT; CDR2 reads FRNRAP. The CDR3 consists of 13 residues. Losses at the gene ends were 5 bases for V and 6 bases for J; bases not matched to a gene: 5. The CDR3 spells CASGGQGGAEAFF. The CDR3 region has the DNA TGTGCTAGTGGTGGACAGGGCGGCGCTGAAGCTTTCTTT.

This clone was detected a few times. The V and J genes are TRBV7-9 and TRBJ1-1; D is unresolved. The CDR3 has 15 residues. Looked up from germline, CDR1 is SEHNR and CDR2 is FQNEAQ (reference sequence). With 1 base removed from V and 6 bases from J, the gap between germline ends came to 15 bases. For the CDR3, the DNA is TGTGCCAGCAGCTTAGTCCCTCAAAGGGAGGCTGAAGCTTTCTTT. This translates into CASSLVPQREAEAFF.

CDR3 sequence reads: CASRREGDHGYTF. The CDR3 DNA reads TGTGCCAGCAGACGGGAGGGGGACCATGGCTACACCTTC. The genes are TRBV2 and TRBJ1-2; possible D gene TRBD1, 6 bases. V gave up 6 bases and J gave up 6 bases, with 14 bases separating them. The CDR3 extends over 13 amino acids. Germline V gene data show CDR1 as SNHLY and CDR2 as FYNNEI. Full variable domain (rest looked up from reference TRBV2 and TRBJ1-2): EPEVTQTPSHQVTQMGQEVILRCVPISNHLYFYWYRQILGQKVEFLVSFYNNEISEKSEIFDDQFSVERPDGSNFTLKIRSTKLEDSAMYFCASRREGDHGYTFGSGTRLTVV.

The chain employs TRBV4-1 and TRBJ1-1; TRBD1 is a possible D gene (6 bases). V lost 6 bases to trimming and J lost 3 bases, with 17 bases between them. This CDR3 is built from 15 residues. Germline V gene sequence: CDR1 MGHRA, CDR2 YSYEKL. CDR3 sequence: CASSRQGNRDTEAFF. In nucleotides, the CDR3 is TGCGCCAGCAGTCGCCAGGGGAATAGGGACACTGAAGCTTTCTTT.

This chain connects TRBV9 to TRBJ2-1; D possibly uses TRBD1 or TRBD2 (6 bases each). The CDR3 has 15 amino acids. Germline lookup yields CDR1 SGDLS and CDR2 YYNGEE. Trimming took 0 bases from V and 5 from J, leaving 12 bases between them. The DNA for the CDR3 is TGTGCCAGCAGCGTAGGGGGGGCTTGGAACAATGAGCAGTTCTTC. Its protein product is CASSVGGAWNNEQFF. The full variable domain, its missing parts supplied by reference TRBV9 and TRBJ2-1, is DSGVTQTPKHLITATGQRVTLRCSPRSGDLSVYWYQQSLDQGLQFLIQYYNGEERAKGNILERFSAQQFPDLHSELNLSSLELGDSALYFCASSVGGAWNNEQFFGPGTRLTVL.

The CDR3 here is CSVMGQPEGRDTQYF. For the CDR3, the DNA is TGCAGCGTCATGGGACAGCCCGAGGGTCGAGATACGCAGTATTTT. The chain recombines TRBV29-1 with TRBJ2-3, with TRBD1 matching 7 bases. The V segment lost 6 bases and the J segment 5 bases; nucleotides outside the gene matches: 14. The CDR3 contains 15 residues. Germline assignment: CDR1 SQVTM and CDR2 ANQGSEA.

The rearrangement uses TRBV11-3 and TRBJ2-5; TRBD1 matches 9 bases. Per the germline V gene, CDR1 is SGHNT and CDR2 is YENEEA. This CDR3 region has 16 residues. V shed 1 base and J 5 bases; nucleotides not matched to a gene: 8. The chain's CDR3 is CASSLAGTGRYETQYF. CDR3 nucleotides: TGTGCCAGCAGCTTAGCGGGGACAGGGAGGTATGAGACCCAGTACTTC.

This clone was seen a few times. The chain combines TRBV2 with TRBJ2-1; 8 bases line up with TRBD1. The germline gives CDR1 SNHLY, CDR2 FYNNEI. This CDR3 has 15 residues. Losses at the gene ends were 5 bases for V and 9 bases for J; bases not matched to a gene: 12. The DNA of the CDR3 is TGTGCCAGCAGTAGGACAGGGTCAAACGTTAGTGAGCAGTTCTTC. It encodes CASSRTGSNVSEQFF.

The genes are TRBV29-1 and TRBJ1-1, with no clear D. This CDR3 contains 13 residues. The V gene's germline CDR1 is SQVTM and CDR2 ANQGSEA. V was trimmed by 3 bases and J by 8 bases, leaving 16 bases between them. The DNA of the CDR3 is TGCAGCGTTGAGAAAGCTGGTGAGGCCGAAGCTTTCTTT. Its protein product is CSVEKAGEAEAFF.

The table lists this clone with a few counts. This chain uses TRBV29-1 with TRBJ1-1; possibly TRBD1 for D (6 bases). CDR3 length equals 12 residues. Trimming shortened V by 6 bases and J by 5 bases, and 13 bases separated the two germline ends. Germline lookup yields CDR1 SQVTM and CDR2 ANQGSEA. The CDR3 DNA follows: TGCAGCGTGGGAACCGACAGGACTGAAGCTTTCTTT. Translation gives CSVGTDRTEAFF.

This chain links TRBV30 with TRBJ1-2; D not certain. The CDR3 covers 14 residues. Trimming cost V 2 bases and J 0 bases, with 10 bases left between them. The germline V gene has CDR1 GTSNPN and CDR2 SVGIG (reference sequence). CDR3 DNA: TGTGCCTGGAGTCGCTCAGGAGCTAACTATGGCTACACCTTC. Translating it yields CAWSRSGANYGYTF.

The chain uses TRBV4-3 and TRBJ2-3; TRBD2 might be the D (6 bases). The CDR3 contains 17 residues. Trimming pared 1 base from V and 3 bases from J, leaving 17 bases between. Germline V CDR1 and CDR2: LGHNA, YSLEER. The CDR3 sequence is CASSQGRRTAGTDTQYF. DNA for the CDR3: TGCGCCAGCAGCCAAGGCCGACGGACGGCGGGGACAGATACGCAGTATTTT.